This is a list of T cell receptor beta chains from one sample in a study of cytotoxic CD8 clonotypes in ibrutinib-treated CLL. Generated by immunoSEQ multiplex PCR, the TCRdb table keeps only in-frame clones and is missing some. The sample has about 45,000 clones, around 70% seen once. The sample in question was PBMCs, obtained after 12 months of ibrutinib treatment. Every receptor here comes from a human donor with chronic lymphocytic leukemia. Both conserved end residues are part of each CDR3. Fields, in order: J gene, D gene, clone size, V gene, CDR3 DNA, CDR3 protein. The D gene is left open where the match is weak. Size values are once, few and many counts, or a class for expanded clones, and some rows have none.

TRBJ2-2	NA	NA	TRBV6-6	TGTGCCAGCAGGGTTGCGTCAGGTACCGGGGAGCTGTTTTTT	CASRVASGTGELFF
TRBJ2-1	NA	NA	TRBV18	TGTGCCAGCTCACCACCCGCACGGAGCTCCTACAATGAGCAGTTCTTC	CASSPPARSSYNEQFF
TRBJ2-3	NA	NA	TRBV19	TGTGCCAGTAGCCCCTGGGGCGGATCAGATACGCAGTATTTT	CASSPWGGSDTQYF
TRBJ2-1	TRBD2	NA	TRBV6-5	TGTGCCAGCAGTTACTCCTCTAGCGGGGGGGCGAATGAGCAGTTCTTC	CASSYSSSGGANEQFF
TRBJ1-6	NA	once	TRBV6-1	TGTGCCAGCAGTGAAGCGCACAGTGTTTCACCCCTCCACTTT	CASSEAHSVSPLHF
TRBJ2-1	NA	NA	TRBV12-5	TGTGCTAGTGGTTTGTACAGTTACAATGAGCAGTTCTTC	CASGLYSYNEQFF
TRBJ2-5	NA	NA	TRBV7-2	TGTGCCAGCAGCTTAGCATTCGGGGGGCACGCAGAGACCCAGTACTTC	CASSLAFGGHAETQYF
TRBJ2-7	NA	NA	TRBV10-3	TGTGCCATCAGTGAGTCGGGGCAGCGCTACGAGCAGTACTTC	CAISESGQRYEQYF
TRBJ2-1	NA	NA	TRBV5-4	TGTGCCAGCAGCTTGATGTATTCAGCGAGTATATCCTACAATGAGCAGTTCTTC	CASSLMYSASISYNEQFF
TRBJ2-3	TRBD2	NA	TRBV5-1	TGCGCCAGCAGCGGGCTAGCGGCGGGCACAGATACGCAGTATTTT	CASSGLAAGTDTQYF
TRBJ1-1	NA	NA	TRBV23-1	TGCGCCAGCAGTCAATCATGGCGTTTGGCTGAAGCTTTCTTT	CASSQSWRLAEAFF
TRBJ1-2	TRBD1	once	TRBV6-1	TGTGCCAGCAGTTCAAATTCACAGGGGGCTAATGGCTACACCTTC	CASSSNSQGANGYTF
TRBJ2-7	NA	NA	TRBV6-5	TGTGCCAGCAGTACTTTGAGGGGCTACGAGCAGTACTTC	CASSTLRGYEQYF
TRBJ2-2	NA	NA	TRBV14	TGTGCCAGCAGCCAAGGGTCTAGCTGGCTAAAGGCCGGGGAGCTGTTTTTT	CASSQGSSWLKAGELFF
TRBJ2-7	NA	few	TRBV19	TGTGCCAGTAGTCTACAGGGTCGGGAGCAGTACTTC	CASSLQGREQYF
TRBJ1-4	TRBD1	NA	TRBV29-1	TGCAGCGTTGGTCGACAGGGAACTAATGAAAAACTGTTTTTT	CSVGRQGTNEKLFF
TRBJ1-6	NA	NA	TRBV19	TGTGCCAGTAGTATAAACGGCCCTGAGACACCCCTCCACTTT	CASSINGPETPLHF
TRBJ1-6	NA	NA	TRBV5-6	TGTGCCAGCAGCTTGGGAGGGGGGATAAATTCACCCCTCCACTTT	CASSLGGGINSPLHF
TRBJ1-5	NA	NA	TRBV19	TGTGCCAGTTCGTTCAGGGTCAATCAGCCCCAGCATTTT	CASSFRVNQPQHF
TRBJ1-2	NA	once	TRBV5-1	TGCGCCAGCAGCTCCAGGACAGACAACTATGGCTACACCTTC	CASSSRTDNYGYTF
TRBJ2-2	NA	NA	TRBV7-3	TGTGCCAGCAGCTTAAGGCGGACAAGCGGGGAGCTGTTTTTT	CASSLRRTSGELFF
TRBJ2-3	NA	NA	TRBV11-3	TGTGCCAGCAGCTTAGATCCCAGGACAGATACGCAGTATTTT	CASSLDPRTDTQYF
TRBJ1-6	NA	NA	TRBV27	TGTGCCAGCAGTTTCGGTGATTCACCCCTCCACTTT	CASSFGDSPLHF
TRBJ2-1	NA	NA	TRBV5-6	TGTGCCAGCAGCCGGGAGATGGGATACAATGAGCAGTTCTTC	CASSREMGYNEQFF
TRBJ1-1	NA	NA	TRBV9	TGTGCCAGCAGCGTAGCTCTGAACACTGAAGCTTTCTTT	CASSVALNTEAFF
TRBJ2-7	TRBD2	NA	TRBV11-3	TGTGCCAGCAGCCCCAGTAGCGGGGGACACTACGAGCAGTACTTC	CASSPSSGGHYEQYF
TRBJ1-1	NA	NA	TRBV25-1	TGTGCCAGCAGTGAATTTGGACAGCTTAACACTGAAGCTTTCTTT	CASSEFGQLNTEAFF
TRBJ2-1	NA	NA	TRBV19	TGTGCCAGTAGTGGGGTGGGCAATGAGCAGTTCTTC	CASSGVGNEQFF
TRBJ1-5	NA	NA	TRBV6-5	TGTGCCAGCGGATCCGGGACGTCTGGCAATCAGCCCCAGCATTTT	CASGSGTSGNQPQHF
TRBJ1-4	NA	NA	TRBV29-1	TGCAGCGTGAGAGAGAATGAAAAACTGTTTTTT	CSVRENEKLFF
TRBJ2-3	TRBD2	few	TRBV19	TGTGCCAGTAGTATAGGGAGCGGGGGGGCCGGGGATACGCAGTATTTT	CASSIGSGGAGDTQYF
TRBJ1-4	NA	NA	TRBV18	TGTGCCAGCTCACCAAGGGACGAATTTAATGAAAAACTGTTTTTT	CASSPRDEFNEKLFF
TRBJ1-1	NA	NA	TRBV5-1	TGCGCCAGCAGCTTGCAGTCAGATATGAACACTGAAGCTTTCTTT	CASSLQSDMNTEAFF
TRBJ1-1	NA	medium-sized	TRBV27	TGTGCCAGCAGCCTTGGACCAAACACTGAAGCTTTCTTT	CASSLGPNTEAFF